This T cell receptor (beta chain) is drawn from a study of cytomegalovirus exposure and HLA in healthy donors. V dropped 5 bases and J dropped 2; count of bases not matched to a gene: 9. In germline, CDR1 is SGHNT, CDR2 YYREEE (reference sequence). The CDR3 extends over 16 amino acids. The primer mix had 60 Vbeta and 13 Jbeta primers. Here immunoSEQ multiplex PCR was the method, and the copy in TCRdb shows in-frame clones only, minus some. The sample holds some 62,000 clones, 87% seen once. A single count supports this clone. Its antigen is unidentified. Study observations and caveats: Common viral pathogens seemed, in a later analysis, to connect with several of the most significant clusters. Most of the TCR beta V segments (in an earlier analysis) were productive either about 90% or about 30% of the time. An observed cluster of highly shared sequence variants was recorded as a likely sequencing artifact.

The receptor's source is a man between 18 and 35 years old in good health and CMV-seronegative. Sequences were obtained from PBMCs. The V call is TRBV5-4, the J call TRBJ1-4, with 7 bases matching TRBD1. CDR3 sequence (DNA): TGTGCCAGCAGACAAGGGGTGGGACAGACTAATGAAAAACTGTTTTTT. Amino acids: CASRQGVGQTNEKLFF. Based on the CDR3 plus reference TRBV5-4 and TRBJ1-4, the full variable domain is ETGVTQSPTHLIKTRGQQVTLRCSSQSGHNTVSWYQQALGQGPQFIFQYYREEENGRGNFPPRFSGLQFPNYSSELNVNALELDDSALYLCASRQGVGQTNEKLFFGSGTQLSVL.